The 3 T cell receptor beta chains presented below share a single source sample, sequenced in a study of tumor and adjacent non-tumor tissue in lung cancer (dated by TCRdb to 2016 to 2018). RNA was extracted from bulk unsorted tissue and checked for quality with a NanoDrop ND-1000 and an Agilent 2100. The library was obtained by multiplex PCR. Sequenced using an Illumina HiSeq 2500. TCRbeta libraries were constructed through three rounds of nested PCR with primers (Table S4) according to protocols modified from ARM-PCR. Starting from the raw public reads, TCRdb applied fastp trimming at Q25, assembled clones with MiXCR and retained in-frame beta chains. Rows matching on CDR3 protein sequence are summarized as one entry with the most common DNA and genes. The sample records around 70,000 distinct CDR3 sequences, 73% of which are singletons. Over 25% of the sample is taken by the ten largest. Sequenced sample: lung tumor tissue. Receptors originate from a man between 60 and 70 years old with non-small cell lung cancer.

This chain links TRBV6-6 with TRBJ1-2; no clear D. This CDR3 contains 12 residues. V lost 4 bases to trimming and J lost 9 bases, with 12 bases between them. Germline lookup yields CDR1 MNHNY and CDR2 SVGAGI (reference sequence). The CDR3, as DNA: TGTGCCAGCAGTTCCACAAAACGCTGCTACACCTTC. Encoded protein: CASSSTKRCYTF.

The chain has TRBV5-4 and TRBJ2-3, with D possibly TRBD2 on 5 matching bases. The CDR3 is 16 residues long. The germline V gene encodes CDR1 SGHNT and CDR2 YYREEE (reference sequence). Deletions cut 4 bases from V and 5 bases from J, with 20 bases between. CDR3 bases: TGTGCCAGCAGCACTATCGAGCGAGGGCCGGGAGATACGCAGTATTTT. Protein product: CASSTIERGPGDTQYF.

J is TRBJ2-2 and V is TRBV5-6; tentative D call: TRBD1 (5 bases). This CDR3 is 16 amino acids long. The germline V gene has CDR1 SGHDT and CDR2 YYEEEE. Trimming stripped 0 bases from V and 8 bases from J, with 17 bases between. The CDR3 DNA follows: TGTGCCAGCAGCTTGGGACAGCTGACTTTAACAGGGGAGCTGTTTTTT. Protein sequence: CASSLGQLTLTGELFF.